The 23 T cell receptor beta chains reported below all come from one sample, sequenced in a study of cytotoxic CD8 clonotypes in ibrutinib-treated CLL. Using immunoSEQ multiplex PCR, the repertoire was profiled, and TCRdb retains in-frame clones only, with some absent. In the table there are some 92,000 clones, more than 70% of which are singletons. The sample in question was PBMCs, obtained after 24 months of ibrutinib treatment. Receptors originate from a human donor with chronic lymphocytic leukemia.

This clone appeared a few times. V is TRBV18 and J is TRBJ1-2, with 9 bases that match TRBD1. V gave up 5 bases and J gave up 1 base; unmatched junction bases: 5. CDR3 length: 15 amino acids. Germline CDR1 KGHSH, CDR2 LQKENI. The CDR3 coding sequence is TGTGCCAGCTCAGGACAGGGGCAAGATAACTATGGCTACACCTTC. It yields the protein CASSGQGQDNYGYTF. Full variable domain (outside the CDR3, taken from reference TRBV18 and TRBJ1-2): NAGVMQNPRHLVRRRGQEARLRCSPMKGHSHVYWYRQLPEEGLKFMVYLQKENIIDESGMPKERFSAEFPKEGPSILRIQQVVRGDSAAYFCASSGQGQDNYGYTFGSGTRLTVV.

The chain couples TRBV9 to TRBJ2-1; either TRBD1 or TRBD2 may fit D (8 bases each). Germline CDR1 SGDLS, CDR2 YYNGEE. The CDR3 extends over 18 amino acids. V was pared by 4 bases and J by 12 bases, with 32 bases between. The CDR3 region has the DNA TGTGCCAGCAGCAGTGGAGGGGACAGGACTAGCCAACGGCAACGGCAGTTCTTC. It codes for CASSSGGDRTSQRQRQFF. The full variable domain, completed using reference TRBV9 and TRBJ2-1, is DSGVTQTPKHLITATGQRVTLRCSPRSGDLSVYWYQQSLDQGLQFLIQYYNGEERAKGNILERFSAQQFPDLHSELNLSSLELGDSALYFCASSSGGDRTSQRQRQFFGPGTRLTVL.

The chain couples TRBV5-1 to TRBJ1-1, with a tentative D call TRBD1 (5 bases). From germline, CDR1 is SGHRS and CDR2 YFSETQ. The V gene lost 4 bases and the J gene lost 1 base, with 8 bases spanning the gap. The CDR3 is made up of 13 amino acids. CDR3 sequence reads: CASSKTENTEAFF. For the CDR3, the DNA is TGCGCCAGCAGCAAGACAGAGAACACTGAAGCTTTCTTT. Based on the CDR3 plus reference TRBV5-1 and TRBJ1-1, the full variable domain is KAGVTQTPRYLIKTRGQQVTLSCSPISGHRSVSWYQQTPGQGLQFLFEYFSETQRNKGNFPGRFSGRQFSNSRSEMNVSTLELGDSALYLCASSKTENTEAFFGQGTRLTVV.

The chain recombines TRBV27 with TRBJ1-4; TRBD1 matches at 7 bases. The CDR3 runs 14 residues. V shed 5 bases, J shed 7 bases, and the junction held 7 bases outside the gene matches. Germline CDR1 reads MNHEY; CDR2 reads SMNVEV (reference sequence). The chain's CDR3 is CASSNRGSGEKLFF. Written as DNA, the CDR3 is TGTGCCAGCAGTAACAGGGGTTCAGGTGAAAAACTGTTTTTT.

The CDR3 region has the DNA TGTGCCAGCAGTTCCTTTTCGATTAGCGGAACCTACGAGCAGTACTTC. Its protein product is CASSSFSISGTYEQYF. The rearrangement joins TRBV28 to TRBJ2-7, with D possibly matching TRBD2 (6 bases). Germline CDR1 reads MDHEN; CDR2 reads SYDVKM. Trimming removed 4 bases from V and 2 bases from J, with 18 bases in between. This CDR3 is built from 16 residues. Based on the CDR3 plus reference TRBV28 and TRBJ2-7, the full variable domain is DVKVTQSSRYLVKRTGEKVFLECVQDMDHENMFWYRQDPGLGLRLIYFSYDVKMKEKGDIPEGYSVSREKKERFSLILESASTNQTSMYLCASSSFSISGTYEQYFGPGTRLTVT.

The chain links TRBV11-3 to TRBJ2-2; 7 nucleotides match TRBD1. Germline lookup yields CDR1 SGHNT and CDR2 YENEEA. The CDR3 loop spans 16 amino acids. V dropped 5 bases and J dropped 3; count of bases not matched to a gene: 9. CDR3 region: CASSPRTGIYTGELFF. The CDR3 DNA follows: TGTGCCAGCAGCCCCAGGACAGGTATCTACACCGGGGAGCTGTTTTTT.

This clone has more than one count but fewer than ten. The chain employs TRBV27 and TRBJ2-2; unclear D gene. Germline CDR1 MNHEY, CDR2 SMNVEV (reference sequence). This CDR3 has 15 amino acids. Trimming stripped 3 bases from V and 10 bases from J, with 18 bases between. In DNA form, the CDR3 reads TGTGCCAGCAGTTTCCGTACTAACCTGGACGAGGAGCTGTTTTTT. Its protein product is CASSFRTNLDEELFF.

In this sample, this clone turned up a few times. The chain couples TRBV18 to TRBJ1-1; D is perhaps TRBD1 (5 bases). V lost 3 bases, J lost 0 bases, and 5 bases lay in between. CDR1 is KGHSH and CDR2 is LQKENI in the germline V gene. The CDR3 runs 13 residues. For the CDR3, the DNA is TGTGCCAGCTCACCGACAGTGAACACTGAAGCTTTCTTT. It codes for CASSPTVNTEAFF.

The sample holds a few counts of this clone. J is TRBJ1-5 and V is TRBV6-1, with unresolved D. V lost 5 bases and J 7 bases, leaving 12 bases between the germline ends. This CDR3 contains 13 residues. The germline V gene has CDR1 MNHNS and CDR2 SASEGT. Here the CDR3 DNA reads TGTGCCAGCAGTCAACAGAGTTCCCAGCCCCAGCATTTT. Translating it yields CASSQQSSQPQHF.

The V call is TRBV5-1, the J call TRBJ2-1; 9 bases agree with TRBD1. V lost 4 bases and J lost 4; bases outside the gene matches: 6. CDR3 length: 15 amino acids. The germline CDR1 and CDR2 sequences are SGHRS and YFSETQ. The CDR3 DNA reads TGCGCCAGCAGCCTACAGGGGGCGCCTTACAATGAGCAGTTCTTC. Its protein is CASSLQGAPYNEQFF.

The chain combines TRBV11-2 with TRBJ2-3; D is perhaps TRBD2 (7 bases). Per germline, CDR1 SGHAT and CDR2 FQNNGV. V was cut by 0 bases and J by 4 bases, with 11 bases left in between. The CDR3 is made up of 15 amino acids. The CDR3 here is CASSLEGGRADTQYF. As DNA, the CDR3 is TGTGCCAGCAGCTTAGAGGGGGGGCGGGCAGATACGCAGTATTTT.

The rearrangement joins TRBV18 to TRBJ2-3; D may correspond to TRBD1 or TRBD2 (5 bases each). Trimming removed 1 base at V and 4 bases at J, with 9 bases between. The length of the CDR3 is 14 residues. CDR1 and CDR2 (germline): KGHSH, LQKENI. The CDR3 region is CASSPQGRADTQYF. The DNA of the CDR3 is TGTGCCAGCTCACCACAGGGACGGGCAGATACGCAGTATTTT.

The J gene is TRBJ2-2, the V gene TRBV4-1; perhaps TRBD1 as D (5 bases). Germline V gene sequence: CDR1 MGHRA, CDR2 YSYEKL. Trimming cost V 2 bases and J 1 base, with 8 bases left between them. This CDR3 contains 15 residues. The CDR3 here is CASSQQGWNTGELFF. CDR3 nucleotide sequence: TGCGCCAGCAGCCAACAGGGTTGGAACACCGGGGAGCTGTTTTTT.

This clone was seen only a few times. CDR3 sequence: CASSFSGNTGELFF. In DNA, the CDR3 is TGTGCCAGCAGCTTTAGCGGGAACACCGGGGAGCTGTTTTTT. The V gene is TRBV7-3, the J gene TRBJ2-2, with D perhaps matching TRBD2 (6 bases). This CDR3 is 14 amino acids long. CDR1 and CDR2 (germline): SGHTA, FQGTGA. The V end was cut by 3 bases, the J end by 1 base, with 6 bases between.

The chain couples TRBV15 to TRBJ1-4; no reliable D call. Germline CDR1 reads LNHNV; CDR2 reads YYDKDF (reference sequence). The length of the CDR3 is 18 residues. Trimming cost V 5 bases and J 4 bases, with 23 bases left between them. The CDR3 DNA follows: TGTGCCACCAGCGCCGGGTTGGGTGGGGAATACGGTAATGAAAAACTGTTTTTT. Translated, it gives CATSAGLGGEYGNEKLFF.

V usage is TRBV28 and J usage is TRBJ1-5, with a weak D call TRBD1 (6 bases). Germline lookup yields CDR1 MDHEN and CDR2 SYDVKM. Trimming stripped 1 base from V and 6 bases from J, with 19 bases between. The CDR3 runs 17 residues. The CDR3 nucleotides read TGTGCCAGCAGTTTATACCTGACAGGCTTGGTAGGTCAGCCCCAGCATTTT. It yields the protein CASSLYLTGLVGQPQHF.

This sequence joins TRBV27 and TRBJ2-3; TRBD2 matches at 8 bases. Germline V gives CDR1 MNHEY, CDR2 SMNVEV (reference sequence). With V trimmed by 5 bases and J by 3 bases, 7 bases remained unmatched. The CDR3 is 15 amino acids. Here the CDR3 DNA reads TGTGCCAGCAGTCCCTCCGGCGGGAGGACAGATACGCAGTATTTT. It is translated as CASSPSGGRTDTQYF.

The rearrangement uses TRBV2 and TRBJ2-1; 8 positions agree with TRBD2. Trimming at V came to 8 bases and at J to 9 bases, leaving 6 bases not matched to a gene. The CDR3 is made up of 12 amino acids. The germline V gene has CDR1 SNHLY and CDR2 FYNNEI. DNA of the CDR3: TGTGCCAGCCAGAGGACTAGCCCTGAGCAGTTCTTC. It specifies CASQRTSPEQFF.

The rearrangement uses TRBV5-1 and TRBJ1-2; D perhaps matches TRBD1 (6 bases). The length of the CDR3 is 15 residues. Germline assignment: CDR1 SGHRS and CDR2 YFSETQ. V lost 0 bases to trimming and J lost 0 bases, with 9 bases between them. This CDR3 reads CASSLEGQANYGYTF. In nucleotides, the CDR3 is TGCGCCAGCAGCTTGGAGGGACAAGCTAACTATGGCTACACCTTC.

J is TRBJ1-6 and V is TRBV7-3; D not resolved. V lost 5 bases and J lost 14, with 22 bases in between. The CDR3 is made up of 15 amino acids. The germline V gene has CDR1 SGHTA and CDR2 FQGTGA. The CDR3 DNA sequence: TGTGCCAGCAGCGCCTACAGACATGCGGCCGGGGCCCTCCACTTT. Translated: CASSAYRHAAGALHF.

This clone has just a few counts. The CDR3 here is CASSHGRTAGETQYF. CDR3 in DNA: TGTGCCAGCAGCCACGGGAGGACCGCCGGGGAGACCCAGTACTTC. The V gene is TRBV7-3, the J gene TRBJ2-5; 7 nucleotides align to TRBD2. CDR3 length equals 15 residues. After removal of 5 bases from V and 5 bases from J, the junction contained 11 bases not matched to a gene. From germline, CDR1 is SGHTA and CDR2 FQGTGA.

The chain is built from TRBV30 and TRBJ2-7; 9 bases fit TRBD1. The V and J ends lost 3 bases and 5 bases, in that order; junction bases with no gene match: 5. CDR3 length equals 13 residues. The germline V gene has CDR1 GTSNPN and CDR2 SVGIG (reference sequence). The CDR3 loop is CAWRGTGLHEQYF. CDR3 in DNA: TGTGCCTGGAGAGGGACAGGGCTTCACGAGCAGTACTTC.

The chain couples TRBV5-1 to TRBJ2-7, with 12 bases that match TRBD1. The CDR3 extends over 16 amino acids. Germline trimming cut 0 bases from V and 4 bases from J; bases unmatched to any gene: 5. Germline V gives CDR1 SGHRS, CDR2 YFSETQ. In DNA, the CDR3 is TGCGCCAGCAGCTTGGCCTCGGGACAGGGGGCTTACGAGCAGTACTTC. It translates to CASSLASGQGAYEQYF.